This T cell receptor (beta chain) was sequenced during a study of shared clonotypes between healthy human individuals. Broader study findings: Blood alone was sampled, and tissue repertoires likely differ.

This CDR3 is built from 11 residues. Germline lookup yields CDR1 MNHNS and CDR2 SASEGT. Profiling relied on immunoSEQ multiplex PCR, and the TCRdb table lists in-frame clones only, not all of them. Here the sample spans about 600,000 clones, roughly 72% being singletons. Comments on this clone: Its antigen remains unknown. At one end the junction does not follow the germline gene, possibly because of a read error.

This TCR derives from a woman in her forties in good health. Some clones in this sample may be carry-over from other donors' samples. The chain uses TRBV6-1 and TRBJ2-7; D remains unclear. What was sequenced was PBMCs. In nucleotides, the CDR3 is TGTGCCAGCAGTGAAGCGATAATACAGAACTTC. As protein: CASSEAIIQNF.